One sample yielded the 32 T cell receptor beta chains listed below, sequenced in a study of glioma-infiltrating T cells (dated by TCRdb to 2016 to 2018). TCRdb records Illumina MiSeq as the sequencer. TCR alpha and beta CDR3 regions were amplified with the iRepertoire nested amplicon-rescue multiplex PCR (arm-PCR) platform from RNA. TCRdb cleaned the public reads at Q25 with fastp, built clones with MiXCR and kept in-frame beta chains. Rows are combined by CDR3 protein, so each entry shows the most common genes and DNA. This sample gives 300,000 to 400,000 distinct CDR3 sequences in total; 41% of them show up just once. The ten biggest clones cover around 12% of the sample. Source material: glioma tissue, nonneoplastic brain tissue, or PBMCs (not recorded which). The receptors originated from a human donor with low-grade glioma or glioblastoma, undergoing nonglioma brain surgery, or in good health (not recorded which).

This clonotype was recorded a few times. CDR3 nucleotides: TGCGCCAGCAGCCAAGAGTTGCAGGGGGGGGAGTTCTTC. Encoded protein: CASSQELQGGEFF. The chain is built from TRBV4-3 and TRBJ2-1; D tentatively fits TRBD1 or TRBD2 (7 bases each). This CDR3 is built from 13 residues. Trimming took 0 bases from V and 14 from J, leaving 14 bases between them. In germline, CDR1 is LGHNA, CDR2 YSLEER.

This clonotype was detected ten times or more. V gene TRBV28 combines with J gene TRBJ2-7; D is tentatively TRBD1 or TRBD2 (6 bases each). CDR1 and CDR2 from the germline V gene are MDHEN and SYDVKM. V was pared by 3 bases and J by 5 bases, with 20 bases between. The CDR3 is 16 amino acids. DNA of the CDR3: TGTGCCAGCAGTTTCAGGTTTGGGTTGGGGGGCGACGAGCAGTACTTC. This encodes CASSFRFGLGGDEQYF.

This clonotype was picked up many times. This rearrangement joins TRBV6-1 to TRBJ2-5; D is uncertain. V was trimmed by 5 bases and J by 1 base, leaving 14 bases between them. Germline CDR1 is MNHNS and CDR2 is SASEGT. The CDR3 covers 15 residues. CDR3 region: CASSRHHIGQETQYF. The CDR3 region has the DNA TGTGCCAGCAGTCGCCATCACATTGGCCAAGAGACCCAGTACTTC.

This clonotype came up a few times. The rearrangement joins TRBV28 to TRBJ2-7, with TRBD1 matching over 7 bases. Trimming removed 7 bases from V and 6 bases from J; junction bases left unmatched: 12. This CDR3 spans 14 amino acids. CDR1 and CDR2 (germline): MDHEN, SYDVKM. DNA of the CDR3: TGTGCCAGCAACTCGGTACAGGGGCTCTCCGAGCAGTACTTC. The encoded protein is CASNSVQGLSEQYF.

This clonotype occurred many times. The chain couples TRBV20-1 to TRBJ2-3; 8 nucleotides match TRBD2. The CDR3 has 16 residues. Germline trimming cut 7 bases from V and 0 bases from J; bases unmatched to any gene: 12. Germline V gene data show CDR1 as DFQATT and CDR2 as SNEGSKA (reference sequence). The CDR3 bases are TGCAGTGTCCCCGATCAAGGACTAGCCAGCACAGATACGCAGTATTTT. This translates into CSVPDQGLASTDTQYF.

The table lists this clonotype with a few counts. The chain links TRBV20-1 to TRBJ1-1; D is unresolved. V shed 1 base and J shed 1 base, with 13 bases lying between them. The CDR3 has 15 residues. Germline V gene lookup returns CDR1 DFQATT and CDR2 SNEGSKA (reference sequence). CDR3 nucleotide sequence: TGCAGTGCTAGAGGAGCCATCAACAGGAACACTGAAGCTTTCTTT. Protein: CSARGAINRNTEAFF.

Note on this clonotype: At one boundary the junction diverges from the germline segment, which might be a read error. The gene calls are TRBV6-5 and TRBJ1-5, with TRBD1 identical over 7 bases. In germline, CDR1 is MNHEY, CDR2 SVGAGI. This CDR3 spans 14 amino acids. The CDR3 DNA sequence: TGTGCCAGCAGTTGGGACAGCCAAAATCAGACCCAGCATTTT. It specifies CASSWDSQNQTQHF.

The chain couples TRBV5-4 to TRBJ2-5, with D perhaps matching TRBD2 (5 bases). The CDR3 has 13 amino acids. With 4 bases removed from V and 3 bases from J, the gap between germline ends came to 10 bases. The germline gives CDR1 SGHNT, CDR2 YYREEE (reference sequence). CDR3 residues: CASSAVGEETQYF. The CDR3 DNA is TGTGCCAGCAGCGCGGTCGGGGAAGAGACCCAGTACTTC. The variable domain in full, completed from reference TRBV5-4 and TRBJ2-5, reads ETGVTQSPTHLIKTRGQQVTLRCSSQSGHNTVSWYQQALGQGPQFIFQYYREEENGRGNFPPRFSGLQFPNYSSELNVNALELDDSALYLCASSAVGEETQYFGPGTRLLVL.

The J gene is TRBJ1-2, the V gene TRBV20-1, with D hard to call. The V end lost 1 base, the J end lost 4 bases, and 7 bases lay between the germline ends. This CDR3 is 12 amino acids long. CDR1 and CDR2 (germline): DFQATT, SNEGSKA (reference sequence). As DNA, the CDR3 is TGCAGTGCTAGAGTTGTCAGCTATGGCTACACCTTC. This encodes CSARVVSYGYTF.

This clonotype was detected only a few times. The chain is built from TRBV20-1 and TRBJ1-1, with unresolved D. With 2 bases removed from V and 4 bases from J, the gap between germline ends came to 8 bases. This CDR3 spans 12 amino acids. The germline V gene encodes CDR1 DFQATT and CDR2 SNEGSKA (reference sequence). The CDR3 here is CSARPGFTEAFF. For the CDR3, the DNA is TGCAGTGCTAGACCCGGCTTCACTGAAGCTTTCTTT.

This chain connects TRBV12-3 or TRBV12-4 to TRBJ2-1; 11 positions match TRBD2. The V and J ends lost 2 bases and 11 bases, in that order; junction bases with no gene match: 8. The CDR3 has 15 residues. This chain's CDR3 is CASSLKASGRYKQFF. The CDR3 DNA sequence: TGTGCCAGCAGTTTAAAGGCTAGCGGGAGGTATAAGCAGTTCTTC.

This CDR3 reads CASSETGFTGELFF. The CDR3 DNA is TGTGCCAGCAGTGAAACGGGTTTCACCGGGGAGCTGTTTTTT. The V call is TRBV6-4, the J call TRBJ2-2; no firm D call. Germline values: CDR1 MRHNA, CDR2 SNTAGT. The V gene lost 3 bases and the J gene lost 4 bases, with 9 bases spanning the gap. This CDR3 region has 14 residues.

This clonotype appeared a few times. The V gene is TRBV20-1, the J gene TRBJ2-7, with D unclear. The CDR3 length is 15 residues. V was cut by 6 bases and J by 5 bases, with 23 bases left in between. CDR1 is DFQATT, CDR2 SNEGSKA, per germline (reference sequence). CDR3 loop: CSAFQPRLTIHEQYF. CDR3 coding DNA: TGCAGTGCCTTCCAACCCCGGCTAACGATACACGAGCAGTACTTC.

This clonotype was found many times. Here the CDR3 DNA reads TGTGCCAGCAGCAACCCGGGACAGGCTCCTGGCTACACCTTC. This sequence encodes CASSNPGQAPGYTF. This chain joins TRBV25-1 and TRBJ1-2, with TRBD1 identical over 8 bases. The CDR3 sequence is 14 residues long. Unmatched junction bases numbered 10, after V lost 6 bases and J lost 7 bases. From germline, CDR1 is MGHDK and CDR2 SYGVNS.

This clonotype was seen more than once but under ten times. The gene calls are TRBV7-2 and TRBJ2-7; the match to TRBD2 covers 11 bases. Germline CDR1 SGHTA, CDR2 FQGNSA. The CDR3 runs 15 residues. Losses at the gene ends were 5 bases for V and 2 bases for J; bases not matched to a gene: 5. This CDR3 reads CASSRTSGPTYEQYF. CDR3 in DNA: TGTGCCAGCAGCCGGACTAGCGGGCCTACCTACGAGCAGTACTTC.

This clonotype was observed a handful of times. V gene TRBV4-1 combines with J gene TRBJ2-1, with D perhaps matching TRBD2 (6 bases). The germline V gene encodes CDR1 MGHRA and CDR2 YSYEKL. V was pared by 5 bases and J by 9 bases, with 17 bases between. The CDR3 is 14 residues long. The CDR3, as DNA: TGCGCCAGCAGCTTGAACCCGCTGGGGGGTGAGCAGTTCTTC. It specifies CASSLNPLGGEQFF.

Concerning this clonotype: The junction differs from germline at one of its ends, possibly a read error. V and J are TRBV7-9 and TRBJ2-7; a possible D gene is TRBD2 (5 bases). CDR1 and CDR2 from the germline V gene are SEHNR and FQNEAQ (reference sequence). The CDR3 has 14 residues. The DNA of the CDR3 is TGCGCCAGCAGCCAGCCCACTAGGCGCTGGGAGCAGTACTTC. Its translation is CASSQPTRRWEQYF.

The rearrangement uses TRBV28 and TRBJ2-5; a possible D gene is TRBD1 (6 bases). V was pared by 3 bases and J by 4 bases, with 15 bases between. This CDR3 region has 15 residues. Germline V lookup: CDR1 MDHEN, CDR2 SYDVKM. CDR3 nucleotides: TGTGCCAGCAGTTTCGGCGGCCAAGGGGGAGAGACCCAGTACTTC. Protein product: CASSFGGQGGETQYF.

This clonotype was detected a few times. The chain carries TRBV18 and TRBJ1-2; D ambiguous. This CDR3 region has 14 residues. In germline, CDR1 is KGHSH, CDR2 LQKENI. Trimming stripped 2 bases from V and 0 bases from J, with 7 bases between. The CDR3 DNA reads as TGTGCCAGCTCACCATTCCGCGCTAACTATGGCTACACCTTC. Translating it yields CASSPFRANYGYTF. Complete variable domain (other parts from reference TRBV18 and TRBJ1-2): NAGVMQNPRHLVRRRGQEARLRCSPMKGHSHVYWYRQLPEEGLKFMVYLQKENIIDESGMPKERFSAEFPKEGPSILRIQQVVRGDSAAYFCASSPFRANYGYTFGSGTRLTVV.

This clonotype was seen at least ten times. The genes are TRBV27 and TRBJ1-2; 9 nucleotides match TRBD1. V gave up 8 bases and J gave up 6 bases; unmatched junction bases: 19. Germline values: CDR1 MNHEY, CDR2 SMNVEV (reference sequence). CDR3 size: 17 residues. The CDR3 loop reads CASWAAGTGYRGDGYTF. As DNA, the CDR3 is TGTGCCAGCTGGGCGGCGGGGACAGGGTATCGGGGCGATGGCTACACCTTC.

With respect to this clonotype: This may come from a read error, since a much larger clone is one base off. This chain links TRBV28 with TRBJ1-2, with a tentative D call TRBD1 (5 bases). Trimming took off 8 bases at V and 9 bases at J, with 22 bases between the two ends. Per the germline V gene, CDR1 is MDHEN and CDR2 is SYDVKM. The CDR3 has 14 residues. Here the CDR3 DNA reads TGTGCCAGCCGGAGGACACGGAGGAGTATCAGCTACACCTTC. Residues: CASRRTRRSISYTF.

This clonotype was seen a few times. CDR3 loop: CASSPLGVSGANVLTF. The DNA of the CDR3 is TGTGCCAGCAGTCCCCTCGGTGTCTCTGGGGCCAACGTCCTGACTTTC. The rearrangement uses TRBV27 and TRBJ2-6; D remains ambiguous. CDR3 length equals 16 residues. Per germline, CDR1 MNHEY and CDR2 SMNVEV (reference sequence). V shed 5 bases and J shed 0 bases, with 11 bases lying between them.

The chain has TRBV2 and TRBJ1-2; 7 bases are shared with TRBD1. The CDR3 has 12 amino acids. The germline V gene has CDR1 SNHLY and CDR2 FYNNEI. V lost 6 bases to trimming and J lost 9 bases; unmatched junction nucleotides: 7. In DNA form, the CDR3 reads TGTGCCAGCAGCGACAGGGACAGCCGCTACACCTTC. Protein product: CASSDRDSRYTF.

This clonotype was observed a handful of times. This rearrangement joins TRBV28 to TRBJ2-3, with TRBD1 as a possible D gene (5 bases). This CDR3 spans 15 amino acids. The V gene lost 3 bases and the J gene lost 2 bases, with 12 bases spanning the gap. Looked up from germline, CDR1 is MDHEN and CDR2 is SYDVKM. The CDR3 sequence is CASSFHRKATDTQYF. In DNA form, the CDR3 reads TGTGCCAGCAGTTTTCACAGGAAAGCCACAGATACGCAGTATTTT.

This chain joins TRBV28 and TRBJ2-1; tentatively, D is TRBD2 (6 bases). The germline CDR1 and CDR2 sequences are MDHEN and SYDVKM. This CDR3 has 13 residues. Trimming left V 3 bases short and J 8 bases short, with 11 bases between. CDR3 loop: CASSLAGRDEQFF. CDR3 nucleotide sequence: TGTGCCAGCAGTTTGGCCGGGAGAGATGAGCAGTTCTTC.

This clonotype has just one count. A junction end diverges from the germline sequence, so it may reflect a read error. This chain uses TRBV4-1 with TRBJ2-1; D possibly uses TRBD1 or TRBD2 (5 bases each). Germline CDR1 MGHRA, CDR2 YSYEKL. This CDR3 has 16 residues. The CDR3 is CASSQDGTDTYNGQFF. In nucleotides, the CDR3 is TGCGCCAGCAGCCAGGATGGGACGGACACCTACAATGGGCAGTTCTTC.

This clonotype appeared many times. This chain links TRBV20-1 with TRBJ1-1; D is ambiguous. The V gene lost 0 bases and the J gene lost 0 bases, with 8 bases spanning the gap. In germline, CDR1 is DFQATT, CDR2 SNEGSKA (reference sequence). The CDR3 loop spans 14 amino acids. Here the CDR3 reads CSAREYVMNTEAFF. CDR3 nucleotide sequence: TGCAGTGCTAGAGAGTATGTCATGAACACTGAAGCTTTCTTT.

The gene calls are TRBV27 and TRBJ2-7, with D possibly matching TRBD2 (5 bases). Germline loops: CDR1 MNHEY, CDR2 SMNVEV (reference sequence). V was trimmed by 4 bases and J by 0 bases, leaving 7 bases between them. CDR3 length equals 13 residues. CDR3 nucleotide sequence: TGTGCCAGCAGTTCCCGGGACTCCTACGAGCAGTACTTC. Translating it yields CASSSRDSYEQYF.

Turning to this clonotype: Mismatch with germline at one junction end may stem from a read error. V and J are TRBV10-3 and TRBJ2-6; D is perhaps TRBD2 (6 bases). CDR1 and CDR2 from the germline V gene are ENHRY and SYGVKD. The CDR3 runs to 17 residues. The CDR3 DNA follows: TGTGCCATCAGGGAGTCCTGGGACTCCTCTGGGGCCAACGTCCTGACTTTC. It codes for CAIRESWDSSGANVLTF.

The chain recombines TRBV20-1 with TRBJ1-2; no definite D call. Deletions cut 4 bases from V and 2 bases from J, with 11 bases between. Germline CDR1 DFQATT, CDR2 SNEGSKA (reference sequence). The CDR3 contains 13 residues. As DNA, the CDR3 is TGCAGTGCTATGGACCGAGCGAACTATGGCTACACCTTC. Translated: CSAMDRANYGYTF.

The J gene is TRBJ2-1, the V gene TRBV2; TRBD2 matches 13 bases. The CDR3 is 15 amino acids. Germline lookup yields CDR1 SNHLY and CDR2 FYNNEI. Germline trimming cut 6 bases from V and 8 bases from J; bases unmatched to any gene: 7. CDR3: CASRLLAGGSDEQFF. CDR3 nucleotide sequence: TGTGCCAGCAGGTTACTAGCGGGAGGGTCAGATGAGCAGTTCTTC.

CDR3: CAITQGGYTDTQYF. The DNA of the CDR3 is TGTGCCATCACTCAGGGAGGATACACAGATACGCAGTATTTT. The genes are TRBV10-3 and TRBJ2-3; TRBD2 is a possible D gene (6 bases). CDR1 is ENHRY, CDR2 SYGVKD, per germline. V gave up 7 bases and J gave up 2 bases, with 13 bases separating them. The CDR3 has 14 residues.